The clone carrying this T cell receptor beta chain was seen just once. CDR3 size: 14 residues. The germline gives CDR1 SGHTS, CDR2 YDEGEE. Between the trimmed V and J ends, which lost 4 bases and 5 bases, there was a span of 13 bases. This entry belongs to a study of shared clonotypes between healthy human individuals. Some clones are missing from TCRdb's copy, which holds only in-frame ones; the method was immunoSEQ multiplex PCR. Here the sample spans a few million clones, approximately 94% being singletons. The material sequenced was naive CD4+ T cells sorted from blood. Specified subset: CD45RA+ positively selected. The rearrangement uses TRBV5-8 and TRBJ1-5, with D possibly TRBD1 on 5 matching bases. This sequence was found in a man between 18 and 35 years old in good health. The CDR3 DNA follows: TGTGCCAGCAGCCGGGGCAGCGTCTATCAGCCCCAGCATTTT. Translating gives CASSRGSVYQPQHF. Full variable domain (outside the CDR3, taken from reference TRBV5-8 and TRBJ1-5): EAGVTQSPTHLIKTRGQQATLRCSPISGHTSVYWYQQALGLGLQFLLWYDEGEERNRGNFPPRFSGRQFPNYSSELNVNALELEDSALYLCASSRGSVYQPQHFGDGTRLSIL.